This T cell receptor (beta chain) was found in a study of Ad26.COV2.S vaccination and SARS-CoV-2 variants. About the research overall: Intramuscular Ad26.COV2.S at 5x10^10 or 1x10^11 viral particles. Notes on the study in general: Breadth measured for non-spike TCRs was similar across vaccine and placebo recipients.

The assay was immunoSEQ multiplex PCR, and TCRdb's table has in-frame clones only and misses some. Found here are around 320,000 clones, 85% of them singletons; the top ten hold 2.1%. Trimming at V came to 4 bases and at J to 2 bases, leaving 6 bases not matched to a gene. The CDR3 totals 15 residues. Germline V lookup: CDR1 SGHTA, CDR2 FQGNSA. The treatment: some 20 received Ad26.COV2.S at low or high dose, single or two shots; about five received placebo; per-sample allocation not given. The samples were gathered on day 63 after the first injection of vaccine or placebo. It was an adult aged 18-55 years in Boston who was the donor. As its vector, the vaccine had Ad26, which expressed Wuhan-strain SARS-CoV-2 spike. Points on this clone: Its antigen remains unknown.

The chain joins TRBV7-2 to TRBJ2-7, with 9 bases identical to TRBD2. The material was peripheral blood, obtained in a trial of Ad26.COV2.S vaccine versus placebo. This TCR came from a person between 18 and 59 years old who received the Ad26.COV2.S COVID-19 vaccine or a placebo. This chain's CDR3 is CASSSLAGFTYEQYF. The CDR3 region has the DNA TGTGCCAGCAGCTCGCTAGCGGGGTTTACCTACGAGCAGTACTTC.